This T cell receptor (beta chain) was sequenced in a study of post-analysis software for immune sequencing data. Whole-study findings and limits: F measure clustering grouped samples strongly by preparation batch. In patients, TRBV5-6, TRBV5-1 and TRBV20-1 belonged to 4 or 5 TRBV segments found more frequently than in controls.

Note on this clonotype: Antigen specificity is unknown.

Libraries were made from TCR beta cDNA, and they carried unique molecular identifiers. Starting from approximately 1 to 10 million T cells, the study yielded approximately 500,000 cDNA molecules. MiXCR, run by TCRdb on the PCR reads, gives a single entry per CDR3 protein. Of more than 500,000 distinct CDR3 sequences listed, under 40% are singletons. From germline, CDR1 is SEHNR and CDR2 FQNEAQ (reference sequence). CDR3 length: 14 residues. After removal of 0 bases from V and 7 bases from J, the junction contained 4 bases not matched to a gene. Specimen: blood. The sequence was collected from a girl younger than 18 with multiple sclerosis. V and J are TRBV7-9 and TRBJ1-2; 8 positions agree with TRBD1. Here the CDR3 DNA reads TGTGCCAGCAGCTTAGCGGGGACAGGTTTTGGCTACACCTTC. Its protein product is CASSLAGTGFGYTF.